This T cell receptor (beta chain) is from a study of T cells in Graves' hyperthyroidism and ophthalmopathy (dated by TCRdb to the late 2010s). For the wider study: Peripheral blood was collected at initial diagnosis, before any treatment. To identify TCR V-J signatures that set the groups apart, the researchers used a discovery cohort of more than 95 patients, made up of roughly 45 with Graves' ophthalmopathy and approximately 57 with stable Graves' hyperthyroidism. Prospective prediction of ophthalmopathy was tested in an independent validation cohort consisting of about 20 hyperthyroidism patients and some 15 patients who later progressed to ophthalmopathy. The 100 discovery patients were randomly split 7:3 into training and test sets. In more than 5 Graves' hyperthyroidism patients, the study also compared T-cell repertoires from thyroid tissue with T-cell repertoires from blood. After blood sampling, hyperthyroidism patients were treated with methimazole at a starting dose of 30 mg daily, and ophthalmopathy patients were treated with high-dose intravenous methylprednisolone. TCR Vbeta CDR3 sequencing of 130 to 150 peripheral blood samples (roughly 43 ophthalmopathy, 75 to 80 hyperthyroidism and some 17 progressor patients) is reported in the paper.

The junction shows trimming of 5 bases on V and 6 bases on J, plus 19 bases between the germline ends. CDR1 is given as SEHNR and CDR2 as FQNEAQ, both from the germline V gene (reference sequence). From the cysteine through the phenylalanine, the CDR3 covers 15 amino acids. Only the CDR3 portion is preserved as DNA: 45 bases, with reading frame beginning at the first base. What the research found in general, with its limitations: In validation, the model predicted progression to ophthalmopathy with approximately 71% sensitivity and approximately 78% specificity, a median of roughly seven months before onset. No statistical method was used to fix the sample size in advance, and group allocation was not hidden from the investigators. Ophthalmopathy was separated from stable hyperthyroidism by a 13 V-J signature model, with approximately 89% sensitivity and around 81% specificity obtained in cross-validation and 80%/75% obtained in testing. Most expanded thyroid clonotypes (frequency above 0.001) were also detected in blood, suggesting blood repertoires may reflect thyroid immune responses.

Stable Graves' hyperthyroidism was defined as no progression to ophthalmopathy during 18 months of follow-up. The hyperthyroidism patients were between 18 and 65 years old and newly diagnosed, with a disease duration of less than 2 months. Patients with uncontrolled infections, other autoimmune diseases, pregnancy or lactation were excluded. Clinical symptoms, serum thyroxine and TRAb, thyroid ultrasound, and orbital computed tomography formed the basis for the diagnoses. PBMCs were separated from 10 ml of fresh peripheral blood using Ficoll-Paque density gradient centrifugation. Total RNA was extracted with Trizol reagent, and quality was checked on an Agilent 2100 Bioanalyzer. The TCR beta CDR3 regions were amplified from the RNA transcripts. A first-round RT-PCR of the TCR CDR3 used the HTBI primer set with the Qiagen OneStep RT-PCR kit. The libraries were constructed in a second round of multiplex PCR and then size-selected and purified. Paired-end sequencing of the libraries was performed with 100 bp reads on an Illumina HiSeq2000. Concerning the study's data processing: Raw data were processed with SOAPnuke, discarding reads with adapters, uncalled bases, mean Phred below 15, or no exact constant-primer or identifier match. High-quality paired reads were merged using COPE v1.2.5, and each unique nucleotide sequence was defined as a clonotype. MiTCR v1.1 was used to align the clonotypes against IMGT TRBV, TRBD and TRBJ reference segments. Only V-J combinations with frequency above 0.0001, covering roughly 99% of repertoires, were analysed. The TCS score was defined as the ratio of F50 (clonal expansion) to E x V (chaos), calculated using BLOSUM62-based TCRdist between CDR3 peptides within each V-J. Welch's t-statistics and random forest reduced roughly 540 V-J features to 13, which were used in a naive Bayes classifier (R e1071). The public reads were run again by TCRdb, first through fastp at Q25 and then through MiXCR, and only productive beta chains were kept. Here each entry gathers all rows of one CDR3 protein and keeps the most common genes and DNA. The V and J calls, along with clone size, are taken from TCRdb and not from the paper's own processing. Recorded for this sample are around 580,000 distinct CDR3 sequences; 16% of them occurred a single time. Jointly, the top ten make up approximately 18% of the sample.

In regard to this clonotype: What this receptor recognizes is not known. No per-base quality is available; no much larger clone lies one base away.

The chain was built from TRBV7-9 and TRBJ1-2; matching of 5 bases hints at TRBD1 as the D gene. Sequences were obtained from blood. This receptor was taken from a woman under 30 with Graves' hyperthyroidism. CDR3 reads: CASSPHVGGLNGYTF. The nucleotides are TGTGCCAGCAGCCCCCATGTGGGGGGACTTAATGGCTACACCTTC.